Presented here are 16 T cell receptor beta chains from one specimen sequenced in a study of T cell responses to AZD1222 COVID-19 vaccine (dated by TCRdb to the early 2020s). The library was obtained by the immunoSEQ multiplex PCR assay. As stored in TCRdb, this immuneACCESS dataset retains in-frame rearrangements with V and J assigned. A fraction of the clones does not appear; measured against another copy, unresolved V genes explain less than half of the discrepancy, and the remainder lacks a known reason. This sample gives 140,000 to 150,000 clones in total; roughly 92% of them show up just once. The leading ten clones occupy roughly 4% of the sample. Taken with the paper, the label for time point translates to: about 28 days (+/-7) after the second vaccine dose. This specimen consisted of peripheral blood, obtained 28 days after the second AZD1222 dose. The source of these receptors is an adult who received the AZD1222 COVID-19 vaccine.

The rearrangement joins TRBV6-5 to TRBJ1-5; D is unresolved. The V end lost 4 bases, the J end lost 0 bases, and 4 bases lay between the germline ends. The length of the CDR3 is 13 residues. Germline V gene data show CDR1 as MNHEY and CDR2 as SVGAGI. The chain's CDR3 is CASSSYSNQPQHF. The CDR3 DNA is TGTGCCAGCAGTTCCTATAGCAATCAGCCCCAGCATTTT.

J is TRBJ2-7 and V is TRBV6-5, with D perhaps being TRBD1 or TRBD2 (5 bases each). This CDR3 has 13 amino acids. V was pared by 4 bases and J by 4 bases, with 11 bases between. Germline loops: CDR1 MNHEY, CDR2 SVGAGI. Here the CDR3 DNA reads TGTGCCAGCAGTTTCCTGGGGGAGTACGAGCAGTACTTC. Protein sequence: CASSFLGEYEQYF.

V is TRBV6-4 and J is TRBJ2-3, with D uncertain. Germline CDR1 and CDR2: MRHNA and SNTAGT. Trimming took 2 bases from V and 1 from J, leaving 13 bases between them. The length of the CDR3 is 16 residues. CDR3 sequence: CASSDVRTKGTDTQYF. CDR3 bases: TGTGCCAGCAGTGACGTGAGAACTAAAGGCACAGATACGCAGTATTTT.

The J gene is TRBJ1-2, the V gene TRBV6-5; D unclear. This CDR3 spans 14 amino acids. With 6 bases removed from V and 0 bases from J, the gap between germline ends came to 11 bases. Per germline, CDR1 MNHEY and CDR2 SVGAGI. Here the CDR3 reads CASRRTGTNYGYTF. The DNA of the CDR3 is TGTGCCAGCAGGAGGACGGGCACTAACTATGGCTACACCTTC.

V is TRBV7-2 and J is TRBJ2-3; possibly TRBD2 for D (5 bases). Germline CDR1 reads SGHTA; CDR2 reads FQGNSA. CDR3 length equals 16 residues. The V and J ends lost 2 bases and 0 bases respectively, with 12 bases between them. The CDR3 region is CASSLNLAGSTDTQYF. Here the CDR3 DNA reads TGTGCCAGCAGCTTAAACCTCGCGGGTAGCACAGATACGCAGTATTTT.

The chain combines TRBV10-3 with TRBJ1-1, with D perhaps TRBD1 (5 bases). V lost 0 bases to trimming and J lost 1 base, with 9 bases between them. The CDR3 has 15 amino acids. Per the germline V gene, CDR1 is ENHRY and CDR2 is SYGVKD. CDR3 protein: CAISESRQKNTEAFF. CDR3 nucleotides: TGTGCCATCAGTGAGTCGAGACAGAAGAACACTGAAGCTTTCTTT.

The rearrangement joins TRBV7-3 to TRBJ1-2; 7 bases are shared with TRBD1. CDR1 is SGHTA, CDR2 FQGTGA, per germline. CDR3 length: 13 residues. V trimming: 2 bases; J trimming: 6 bases; junction bases outside the gene matches: 3. The CDR3 DNA reads TGTGCCAGCAGCTTAGAGACAGGGCATGGCTACACCTTC. It is translated as CASSLETGHGYTF.

The V gene is TRBV9, the J gene TRBJ2-1; 10 nucleotides align to TRBD2. The CDR3 is 15 residues long. The J segment lost 5 bases and the V segment lost 0 bases, leaving 2 bases of the junction unmatched. The germline V gene encodes CDR1 SGDLS and CDR2 YYNGEE. The CDR3: CASSVGTSGDNEQFF. The CDR3 DNA reads as TGTGCCAGCAGCGTAGGAACTAGCGGGGACAATGAGCAGTTCTTC.

Points on this clone: The junction differs from germline at one of its ends, possibly a read error. This chain joins TRBV14 and TRBJ2-1, with 8 bases that match TRBD2. This CDR3 contains 13 residues. Per the germline V gene, CDR1 is SGHDN and CDR2 is FVKESK. CDR3 loop: CASSQVKGGLELF. The DNA of the CDR3 is TGTGCCAGCAGCCAAGTCAAAGGGGGACTAGAGCTCTTC.

The rearrangement links TRBV19 to TRBJ1-2; 7 bases are a match to TRBD1. Germline loops: CDR1 LNHDA, CDR2 SQIVND (reference sequence). Unmatched junction bases numbered 21, after V lost 2 bases and J lost 0 bases. This CDR3 region has 21 residues. The CDR3 nucleotides are TGTGCCAGTAGTATACCAACCGCAACAGGGGCAACCGTTTGGCCTAACTATGGCTACACCTTC. This translates into CASSIPTATGATVWPNYGYTF.

This clone has a single count. This chain connects TRBV5-6 to TRBJ2-7; 9 bases map to TRBD2. The CDR3 spans 15 residues. J gave up 5 bases and V 5 bases, and 11 bases lay outside the gene matches. Germline values: CDR1 SGHDT, CDR2 YYEEEE. CDR3 sequence (DNA): TGTGCCAGCAGTCCTCCGGGACTAGCATCCGACGAGCAGTACTTC. Translated, it gives CASSPPGLASDEQYF.

CDR3 amino acids: CASSMSSGYRTPLHF. The CDR3 DNA reads TGTGCCAGTAGTATGTCATCAGGGTATAGGACACCCCTCCACTTT. This chain connects TRBV19 to TRBJ1-6, with a possible D match to TRBD1 (5 bases). In germline, CDR1 is LNHDA, CDR2 SQIVND (reference sequence). CDR3 length: 15 amino acids. V lost 3 bases, J lost 11 bases, and 17 bases lay in between.

The chain uses TRBV20-1 and TRBJ2-7; D unclear. Per germline, CDR1 DFQATT and CDR2 SNEGSKA (reference sequence). Trimming took 3 bases from V and 2 from J, leaving 11 bases between them. CDR3 length: 13 amino acids. The CDR3 here is CSASGIRTYEQYF. As DNA, the CDR3 is TGCAGTGCTAGTGGTATCCGGACCTACGAGCAGTACTTC.

The chain combines TRBV13 with TRBJ1-2, with D perhaps matching TRBD1 (5 bases). The V gene lost 1 base and the J gene lost 4 bases, with 19 bases spanning the gap. The germline gives CDR1 PRHDT, CDR2 FYEKMQ (reference sequence). This CDR3 region has 17 residues. Here the CDR3 DNA reads TGTGCCAGCAGCTTAGTAGGGCGGGGCAGCGCACCCTATGGCTACACCTTC. It specifies CASSLVGRGSAPYGYTF.

The rearrangement links TRBV5-5 to TRBJ1-5; 8 nucleotides line up with TRBD1. The ends lost 4 bases at V and 2 bases at J; junction bases unmatched: 8. The CDR3 contains 16 residues. The germline gives CDR1 SGHKS, CDR2 YYEKEE (reference sequence). For the CDR3, the DNA is TGTGCCAGCAGCCTTGACAGGGGTAGGGGCAATCAGCCCCAGCATTTT. Protein: CASSLDRGRGNQPQHF.

The chain has TRBV2 and TRBJ1-1, with 7 bases identical to TRBD1. This CDR3 is 14 amino acids long. Germline lookup yields CDR1 SNHLY and CDR2 FYNNEI. V lost 6 bases, J lost 4 bases, and 8 bases stayed unmatched. The CDR3 DNA reads TGTGCCAGCAGCCTACAGGGGCCCAGCACTGAAGCTTTCTTT. It yields the protein CASSLQGPSTEAFF.